This T cell receptor (beta chain) was recovered during a study of blood T cells in healthy people across ages. Study findings and constraints: The fall in TCR beta diversity per million T cells was roughly linear with age.

Every sample had a minimum of 6.5 million PBMCs isolated. Per individual sample, total RNA of at least 5.5 micrograms was extracted. Alongside a J-beta primer mix, a sample-barcoded 5' primer served in a second PCR lasting 7 to 11 cycles. Every sample gave at least 2.5 million paired-end reads containing CDR3. TCRdb reprocessed the 5' RACE reads via MiXCR and lists one record per CDR3 protein. Here the sample spans 1.5 million to 2 million distinct CDR3 sequences, almost 35% being singletons. The V end was cut by 0 bases, the J end by 7 bases, with 7 bases between. Germline loops: CDR1 SGHKS, CDR2 YYEKEE (reference sequence). This CDR3 is 13 amino acids long. Points on this clonotype: Its antigen is currently unknown.

The chain is built from TRBV5-5 and TRBJ1-4; the D is unclear. The material sequenced was blood. This clonotype originated in a woman in her twenties or thirties in good health. The CDR3: CASSLGWSEKLFF. DNA of the CDR3: TGTGCCAGCAGCTTGGGGTGGAGTGAAAAACTGTTTTTT. The full variable domain, with the rest looked up from reference TRBV5-5 and TRBJ1-4, is DAGVTQSPTHLIKTRGQQVTLRCSPISGHKSVSWYQQVLGQGPQFIFQYYEKEERGRGNFPDRFSARQFPNYSSELNVNALLLGDSALYLCASSLGWSEKLFFGSGTQLSVL.